This section outlines one TCR beta chain sequence together with its context. Germline CDR1 is SGDLS and CDR2 is YYNGEE. This CDR3 is 14 amino acids long. The data stem from a study of cytomegalovirus exposure and HLA in healthy donors. The PCR was carried out with 60 Vbeta primers and 13 Jbeta primers. Generated by immunoSEQ multiplex PCR, the TCRdb table keeps only in-frame clones and is missing some. The table has about 180,000 clones, about 80% seen once. The sequence came from a woman aged 25 to 39 in good health and CMV-seronegative. The V and J genes are TRBV9 and TRBJ2-5; 9 bases are shared with TRBD1. With the DNA end fitting TRBJ2-7 better, the J assignment may be wrong. Material for sequencing was PBMCs. The CDR3 coding sequence is TGTGCCAGCAGCGTTCAGGACAGGGGTTACGAGCAGTACTTC. This codes for CASSVQDRGYEQYF.